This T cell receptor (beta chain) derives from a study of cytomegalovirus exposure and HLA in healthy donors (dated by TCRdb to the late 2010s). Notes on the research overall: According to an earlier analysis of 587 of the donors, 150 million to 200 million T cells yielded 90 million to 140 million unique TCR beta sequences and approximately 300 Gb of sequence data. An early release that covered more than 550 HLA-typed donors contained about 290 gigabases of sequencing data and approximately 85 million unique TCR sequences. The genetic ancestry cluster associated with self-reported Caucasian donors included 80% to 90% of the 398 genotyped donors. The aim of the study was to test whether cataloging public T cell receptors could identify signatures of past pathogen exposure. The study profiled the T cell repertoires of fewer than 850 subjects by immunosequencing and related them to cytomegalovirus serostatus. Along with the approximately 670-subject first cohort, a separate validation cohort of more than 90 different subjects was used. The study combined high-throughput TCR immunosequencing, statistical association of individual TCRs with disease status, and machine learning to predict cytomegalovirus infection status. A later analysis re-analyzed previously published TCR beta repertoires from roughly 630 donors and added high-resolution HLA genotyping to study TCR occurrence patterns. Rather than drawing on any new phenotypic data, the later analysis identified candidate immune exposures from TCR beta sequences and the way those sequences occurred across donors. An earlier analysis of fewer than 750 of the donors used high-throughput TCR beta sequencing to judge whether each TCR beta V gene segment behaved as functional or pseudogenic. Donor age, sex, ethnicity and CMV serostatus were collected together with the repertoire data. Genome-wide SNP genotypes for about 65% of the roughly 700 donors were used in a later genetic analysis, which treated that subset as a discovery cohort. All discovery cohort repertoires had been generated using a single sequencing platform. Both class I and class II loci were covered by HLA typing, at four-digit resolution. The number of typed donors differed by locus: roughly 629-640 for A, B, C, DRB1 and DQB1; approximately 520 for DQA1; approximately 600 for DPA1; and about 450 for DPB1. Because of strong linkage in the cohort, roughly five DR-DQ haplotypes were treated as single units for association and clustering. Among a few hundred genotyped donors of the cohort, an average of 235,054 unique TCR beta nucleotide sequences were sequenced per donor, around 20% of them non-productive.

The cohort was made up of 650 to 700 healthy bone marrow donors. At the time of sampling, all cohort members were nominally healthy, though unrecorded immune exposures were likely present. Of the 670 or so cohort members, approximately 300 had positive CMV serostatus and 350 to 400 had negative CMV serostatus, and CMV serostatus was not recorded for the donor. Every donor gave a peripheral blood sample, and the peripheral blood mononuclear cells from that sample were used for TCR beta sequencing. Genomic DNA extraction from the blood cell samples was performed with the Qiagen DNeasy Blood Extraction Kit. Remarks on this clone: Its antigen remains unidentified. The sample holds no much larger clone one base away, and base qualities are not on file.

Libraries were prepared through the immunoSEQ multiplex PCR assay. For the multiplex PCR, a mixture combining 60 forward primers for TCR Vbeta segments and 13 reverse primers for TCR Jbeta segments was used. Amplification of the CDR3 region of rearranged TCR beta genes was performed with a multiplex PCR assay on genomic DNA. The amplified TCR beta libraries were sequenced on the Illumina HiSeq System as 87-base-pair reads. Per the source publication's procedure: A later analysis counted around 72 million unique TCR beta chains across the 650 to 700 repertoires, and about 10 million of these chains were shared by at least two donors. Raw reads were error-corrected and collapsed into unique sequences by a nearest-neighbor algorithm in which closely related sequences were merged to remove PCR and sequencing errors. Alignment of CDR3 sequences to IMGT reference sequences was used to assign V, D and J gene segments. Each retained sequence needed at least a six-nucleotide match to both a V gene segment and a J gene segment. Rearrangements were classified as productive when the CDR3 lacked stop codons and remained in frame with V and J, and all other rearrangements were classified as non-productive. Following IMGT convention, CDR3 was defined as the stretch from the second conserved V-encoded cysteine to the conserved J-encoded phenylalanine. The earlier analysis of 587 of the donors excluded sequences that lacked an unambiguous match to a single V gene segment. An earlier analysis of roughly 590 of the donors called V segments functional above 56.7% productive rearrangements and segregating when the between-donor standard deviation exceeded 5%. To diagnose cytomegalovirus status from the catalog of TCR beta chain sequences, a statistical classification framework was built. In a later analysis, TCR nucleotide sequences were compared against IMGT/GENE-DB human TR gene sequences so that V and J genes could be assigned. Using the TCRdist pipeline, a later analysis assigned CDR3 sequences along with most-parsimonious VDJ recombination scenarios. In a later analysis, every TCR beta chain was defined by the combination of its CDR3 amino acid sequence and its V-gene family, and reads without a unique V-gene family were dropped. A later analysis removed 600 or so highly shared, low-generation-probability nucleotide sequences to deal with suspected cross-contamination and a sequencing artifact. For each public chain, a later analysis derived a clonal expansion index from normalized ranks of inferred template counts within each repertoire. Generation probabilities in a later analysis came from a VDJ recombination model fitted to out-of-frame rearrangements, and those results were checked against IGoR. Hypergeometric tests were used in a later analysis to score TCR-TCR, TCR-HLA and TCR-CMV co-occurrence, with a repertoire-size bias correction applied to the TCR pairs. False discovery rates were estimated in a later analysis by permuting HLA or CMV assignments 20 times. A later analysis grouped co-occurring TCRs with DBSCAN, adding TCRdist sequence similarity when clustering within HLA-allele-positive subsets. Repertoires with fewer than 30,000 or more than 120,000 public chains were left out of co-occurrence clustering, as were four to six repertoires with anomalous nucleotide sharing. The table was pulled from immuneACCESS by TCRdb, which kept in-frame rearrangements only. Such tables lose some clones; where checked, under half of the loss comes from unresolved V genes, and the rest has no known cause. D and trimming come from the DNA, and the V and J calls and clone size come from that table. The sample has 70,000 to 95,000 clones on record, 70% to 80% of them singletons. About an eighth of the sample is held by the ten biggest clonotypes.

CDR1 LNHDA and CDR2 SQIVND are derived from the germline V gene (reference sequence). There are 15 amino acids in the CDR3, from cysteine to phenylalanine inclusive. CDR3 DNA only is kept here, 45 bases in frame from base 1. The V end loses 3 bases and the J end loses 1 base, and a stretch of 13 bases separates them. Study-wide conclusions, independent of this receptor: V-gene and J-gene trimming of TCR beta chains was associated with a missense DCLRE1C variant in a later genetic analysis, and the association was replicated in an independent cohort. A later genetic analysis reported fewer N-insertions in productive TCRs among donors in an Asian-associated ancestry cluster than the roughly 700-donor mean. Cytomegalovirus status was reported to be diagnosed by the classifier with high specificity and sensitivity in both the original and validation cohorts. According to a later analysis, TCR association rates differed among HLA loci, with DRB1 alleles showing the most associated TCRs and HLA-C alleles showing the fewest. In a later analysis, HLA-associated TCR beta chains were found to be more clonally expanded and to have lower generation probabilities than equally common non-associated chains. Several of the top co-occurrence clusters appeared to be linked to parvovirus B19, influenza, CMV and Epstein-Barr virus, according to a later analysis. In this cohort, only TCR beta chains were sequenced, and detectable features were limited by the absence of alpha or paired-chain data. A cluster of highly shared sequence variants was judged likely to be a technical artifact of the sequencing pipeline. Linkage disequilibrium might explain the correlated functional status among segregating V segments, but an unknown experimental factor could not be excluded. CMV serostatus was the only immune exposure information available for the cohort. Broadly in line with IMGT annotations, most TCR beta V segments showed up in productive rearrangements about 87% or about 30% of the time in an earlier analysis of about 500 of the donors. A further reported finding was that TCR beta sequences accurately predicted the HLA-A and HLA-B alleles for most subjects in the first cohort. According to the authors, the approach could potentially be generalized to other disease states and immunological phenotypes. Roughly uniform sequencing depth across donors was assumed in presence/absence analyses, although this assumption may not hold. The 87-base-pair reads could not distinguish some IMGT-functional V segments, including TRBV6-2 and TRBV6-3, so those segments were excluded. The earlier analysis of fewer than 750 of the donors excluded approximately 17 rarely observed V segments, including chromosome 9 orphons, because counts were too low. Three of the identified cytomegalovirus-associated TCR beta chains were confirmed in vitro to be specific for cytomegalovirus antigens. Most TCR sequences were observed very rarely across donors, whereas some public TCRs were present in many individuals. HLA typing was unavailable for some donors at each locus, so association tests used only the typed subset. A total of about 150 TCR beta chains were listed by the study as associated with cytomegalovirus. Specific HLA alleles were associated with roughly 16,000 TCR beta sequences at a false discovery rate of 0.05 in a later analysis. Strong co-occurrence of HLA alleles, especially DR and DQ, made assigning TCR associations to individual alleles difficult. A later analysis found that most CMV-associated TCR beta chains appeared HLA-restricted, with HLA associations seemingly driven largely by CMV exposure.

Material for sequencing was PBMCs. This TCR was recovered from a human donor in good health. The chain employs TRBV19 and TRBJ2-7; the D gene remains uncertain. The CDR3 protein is CASSIGDLSSYEQYF. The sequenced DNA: TGTGCCAGTAGTATTGGAGACCTATCTTCCTACGAGCAGTACTTC.